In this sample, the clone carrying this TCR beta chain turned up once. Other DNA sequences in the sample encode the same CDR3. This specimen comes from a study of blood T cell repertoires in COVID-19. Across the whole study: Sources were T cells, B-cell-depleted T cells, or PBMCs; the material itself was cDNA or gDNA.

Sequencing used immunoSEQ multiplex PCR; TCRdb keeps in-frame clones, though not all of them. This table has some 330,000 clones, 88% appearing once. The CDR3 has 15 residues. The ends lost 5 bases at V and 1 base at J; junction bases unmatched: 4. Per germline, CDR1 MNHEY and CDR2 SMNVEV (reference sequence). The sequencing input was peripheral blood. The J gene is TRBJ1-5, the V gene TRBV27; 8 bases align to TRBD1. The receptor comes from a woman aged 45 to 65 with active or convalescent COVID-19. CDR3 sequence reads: CASSLGQGSNQPQHF. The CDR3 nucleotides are TGTGCCAGCAGTCTTGGACAGGGCAGCAATCAGCCCCAGCATTTT.